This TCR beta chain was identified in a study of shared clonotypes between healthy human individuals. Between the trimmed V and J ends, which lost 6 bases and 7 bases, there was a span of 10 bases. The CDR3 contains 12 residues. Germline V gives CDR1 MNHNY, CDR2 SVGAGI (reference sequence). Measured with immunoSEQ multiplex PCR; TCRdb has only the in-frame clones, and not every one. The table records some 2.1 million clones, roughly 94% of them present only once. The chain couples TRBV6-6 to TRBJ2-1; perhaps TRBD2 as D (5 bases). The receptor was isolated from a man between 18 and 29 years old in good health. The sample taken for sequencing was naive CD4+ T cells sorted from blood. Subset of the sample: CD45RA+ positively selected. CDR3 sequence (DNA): TGTGCCAGCAGACCACTAGTGAATGAGCAGTTCTTC. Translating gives CASRPLVNEQFF.